This TCR beta chain was recorded in a study of T-cell reconstitution after alpha-beta-depleted transplantation in children. From germline, CDR1 is MNHNS and CDR2 SASEGT. V was pared by 5 bases and J by 0 bases, with 11 bases between. CDR3 length equals 14 residues. As it was prepared, the TCRbeta library received unique molecular identifiers. TCRdb recomputed calls from the PCR reads with MiXCR, one row per CDR3 protein. Of fewer than 550,000 distinct CDR3 sequences listed, 15% to 20% are singletons. To note about this clonotype: Its target is unknown.

Whole-study findings and limits: T-cell counts and diversity were attributed mostly to newly produced T cells one year after transplant. At around two months after transplant, the alpha-beta T cells were reportedly derived from several hundred expanded clones that came from non-depleted graft cells.

This TCR derives from a boy under two years old who had a stem cell transplant for Wiskott-Aldrich syndrome, so the T cells may come from the graft donor. The V and J genes are TRBV6-1 and TRBJ2-7, with D possibly being TRBD2 (5 bases). Sequenced here: PBMCs, mostly from graft donor cells, sampled 360 days after TCRalphabeta/CD19-depleted stem cell transplant. CDR3 sequence (DNA): TGTGCCAGCAGTCCAAGGACTCACTCCTACGAGCAGTACTTC. Protein: CASSPRTHSYEQYF.